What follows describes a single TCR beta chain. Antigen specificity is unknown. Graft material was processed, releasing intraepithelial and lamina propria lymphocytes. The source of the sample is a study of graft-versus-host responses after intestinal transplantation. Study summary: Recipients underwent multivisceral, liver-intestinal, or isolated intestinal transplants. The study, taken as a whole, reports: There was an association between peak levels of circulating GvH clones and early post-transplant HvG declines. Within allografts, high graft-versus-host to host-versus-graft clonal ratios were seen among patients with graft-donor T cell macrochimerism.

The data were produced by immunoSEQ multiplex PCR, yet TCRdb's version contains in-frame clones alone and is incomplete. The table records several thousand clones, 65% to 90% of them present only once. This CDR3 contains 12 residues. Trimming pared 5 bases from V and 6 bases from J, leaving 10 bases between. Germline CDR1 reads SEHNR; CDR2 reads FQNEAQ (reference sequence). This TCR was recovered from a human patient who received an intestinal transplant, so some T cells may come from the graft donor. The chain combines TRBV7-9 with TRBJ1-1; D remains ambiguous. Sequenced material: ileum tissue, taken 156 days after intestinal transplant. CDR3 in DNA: TGTGCCAGCAGCCTACTCGACGCTGAAGCTTTCTTT. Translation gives CASSLLDAEAFF.